The rows below give T cell receptor beta chains drawn from one sample of a study of blood T cell repertoires in COVID-19. Sequenced by immunoSEQ multiplex PCR; TCRdb stores in-frame clones only, minus some. The sample shows some 270,000 clones, around 89% of them seen only once. The specimen was PBMCs or T cells enriched from blood (not recorded which). These receptors were obtained from a woman younger than 45 with acute COVID-19. The CDR3 runs from the conserved cysteine through the conserved F or W. A D gene is named only where the DNA matches it firmly. The size entry is marked missing in some rows and otherwise reads once, few, many or a size class.

clone_size: .
j_call: TRBJ2-2
v_call: TRBV4-2
d_call: .
cdr3_nt: TGTGCCAGCAGCCAAGAGGACAGCAACACCGGGGAGCTGTTTTTT
cdr3_aa: CASSQEDSNTGELFF

clone_size: .
j_call: TRBJ2-2
v_call: TRBV28
d_call: TRBD2
cdr3_nt: TGTGCCAGCAGTTTATTTCGCGGGAGTGGTACCGGGGAGCTGTTTTTT
cdr3_aa: CASSLFRGSGTGELFF

clone_size: .
j_call: TRBJ1-4
v_call: TRBV21-1
d_call: .
cdr3_nt: TGTGCCAGCAGCAAAGTGGGCCTAACTAATGAAAAACTGTTTTTT
cdr3_aa: CASSKVGLTNEKLFF

clone_size: once
j_call: TRBJ1-5
v_call: TRBV9
d_call: .
cdr3_nt: TGTGCCAGCAGCGTATCTTATGGCAATCAGCCCCAGCATTTT
cdr3_aa: CASSVSYGNQPQHF

clone_size: few
j_call: TRBJ2-7
v_call: TRBV5-5
d_call: TRBD1
cdr3_nt: TGTGCCAGCAGCTCCAACCGGGACAGGGGCTCCGAGCAGTACTTC
cdr3_aa: CASSSNRDRGSEQYF

clone_size: .
j_call: TRBJ2-1
v_call: TRBV5-6
d_call: TRBD2
cdr3_nt: TGTGCCAGCATTGCGGGAGGAGTGGGGGCCTACAATGAGCAGTTCTTC
cdr3_aa: CASIAGGVGAYNEQFF

clone_size: .
j_call: TRBJ2-1
v_call: TRBV24-1
d_call: .
cdr3_nt: TGTGCCACCAGTGATGCCGAGGCAGGGTTTGGCAATGAGCAGTTCTTC
cdr3_aa: CATSDAEAGFGNEQFF

clone_size: .
j_call: TRBJ2-3
v_call: TRBV29-1
d_call: TRBD2
cdr3_nt: TGCAGCGCCTCGGGACTAGCGGGCGCCCCGGATACGCAGTATTTT
cdr3_aa: CSASGLAGAPDTQYF

clone_size: .
j_call: TRBJ2-1
v_call: TRBV29-1
d_call: TRBD1
cdr3_nt: TGCAGCGTGGGGTGGACAGGGGGCAATGAGCAGTTCTTC
cdr3_aa: CSVGWTGGNEQFF

clone_size: .
j_call: TRBJ2-2
v_call: TRBV28
d_call: TRBD2
cdr3_nt: TGTGCCAGCAGTGTTACTAGCGGTAACACCGGGGAGCTGTTTTTT
cdr3_aa: CASSVTSGNTGELFF

clone_size: .
j_call: TRBJ2-1
v_call: TRBV28
d_call: .
cdr3_nt: TGTGCCAGCAGTGAGGTAGGACTTAGCGACAATGAGCAGTTCTTC
cdr3_aa: CASSEVGLSDNEQFF

clone_size: .
j_call: TRBJ2-7
v_call: TRBV19
d_call: TRBD2
cdr3_nt: TGTGCCAGTAGTCAGAGTGGGGCTAGCGGAACCTACGAGCAGTACTTC
cdr3_aa: CASSQSGASGTYEQYF

clone_size: few
j_call: TRBJ2-3
v_call: TRBV29-1
d_call: .
cdr3_nt: TGCAGCGTTGGAGGACTACGTAGCACAGATACGCAGTATTTT
cdr3_aa: CSVGGLRSTDTQYF

clone_size: .
j_call: TRBJ2-7
v_call: TRBV20-1
d_call: TRBD2
cdr3_nt: TGCAGTGCTAGTTCAGGACTAGCGGGAGTGGGGGGACCCTACGAGCAGTACTTC
cdr3_aa: CSASSGLAGVGGPYEQYF

clone_size: .
j_call: TRBJ2-7
v_call: TRBV28
d_call: .
cdr3_nt: TGTGCCAGCAGTTATTCCCGGTCCCTAGTCTCGGGGAGTTGGTACGAGCAGTACTTC
cdr3_aa: CASSYSRSLVSGSWYEQYF

clone_size: .
j_call: TRBJ1-2
v_call: TRBV19
d_call: .
cdr3_nt: TGTGCCAGTAGGCCATGGGTCGAAACAGGGTATGGCTACACCTTC
cdr3_aa: CASRPWVETGYGYTF

clone_size: .
j_call: TRBJ2-1
v_call: TRBV6-5
d_call: .
cdr3_nt: TGTGCCAGCATCAGGCCGTCCTCGAATGAGCAGTTCTTC
cdr3_aa: CASIRPSSNEQFF

clone_size: .
j_call: TRBJ2-6
v_call: TRBV28
d_call: TRBD1
cdr3_nt: TGTGCCAGCAGTAGCCTTCGGGACAGAAGCTCTGGGGCCAACGTCCTGACTTTC
cdr3_aa: CASSSLRDRSSGANVLTF

clone_size: .
j_call: TRBJ2-6
v_call: TRBV19
d_call: .
cdr3_nt: TGTGCCAGTAGTATAGCGGACAGCTCTGGGGCCAACGTCCTGACTTTC
cdr3_aa: CASSIADSSGANVLTF

clone_size: .
j_call: TRBJ2-2
v_call: TRBV6-5
d_call: .
cdr3_nt: TGTGCCAGCAGTTACTATCCCGGACAGACCGGGGAGCTGTTTTTT
cdr3_aa: CASSYYPGQTGELFF

clone_size: .
j_call: TRBJ2-3
v_call: TRBV7-8
d_call: .
cdr3_nt: TGTGCCAGCAGCTTGGACTTTACGGGGGGCACAGATACGCAGTATTTT
cdr3_aa: CASSLDFTGGTDTQYF

clone_size: .
j_call: TRBJ2-7
v_call: TRBV28
d_call: TRBD2
cdr3_nt: TGTGCCAGCAGTTTATTAGCGGGAACCTCCTACGAGCAGTACTTC
cdr3_aa: CASSLLAGTSYEQYF

clone_size: .
j_call: TRBJ1-5
v_call: TRBV29-1
d_call: TRBD1
cdr3_nt: TGCAGCGTTGGGGACAGTGAGCAGCCCCAGCATTTT
cdr3_aa: CSVGDSEQPQHF

clone_size: .
j_call: TRBJ1-5
v_call: TRBV24-1
d_call: TRBD1
cdr3_nt: TGTGCCACCAGTGAAAGGGGACAGGGGACAAATCAGCCCCAGCATTTT
cdr3_aa: CATSERGQGTNQPQHF

clone_size: .
j_call: TRBJ2-7
v_call: TRBV7-2
d_call: TRBD2
cdr3_nt: TGTGCCAGCAGCTTAGGAGGGAGGGTTGAGGCCTACGAGCAGTACTTC
cdr3_aa: CASSLGGRVEAYEQYF

clone_size: .
j_call: TRBJ2-7
v_call: TRBV6-5
d_call: .
cdr3_nt: TGTGCCAGCAGCTTTAACAGGGATCGTCCCTACGAGCAGTACTTC
cdr3_aa: CASSFNRDRPYEQYF

clone_size: .
j_call: TRBJ1-2
v_call: TRBV3-1/TRBV3-2
d_call: .
cdr3_nt: TGTGCCAGCAGCCAAGGACAGGACCGCGGCTACACCTTC
cdr3_aa: CASSQGQDRGYTF

clone_size: .
j_call: TRBJ2-2
v_call: TRBV9
d_call: TRBD2
cdr3_nt: TGTGCCAGCAGCGCGTTTGGGCTAGCGGGTCCCGGGGAGCTGTTTTTT
cdr3_aa: CASSAFGLAGPGELFF

clone_size: .
j_call: TRBJ1-6
v_call: TRBV27
d_call: .
cdr3_nt: TGTGCCAGCAGTTTCGGACAGCCTTCACCCCTCCACTTT
cdr3_aa: CASSFGQPSPLHF

clone_size: .
j_call: TRBJ2-7
v_call: TRBV2
d_call: TRBD2
cdr3_nt: TGTGCCAGCAGTGAGGTAAGACTAGCGGGAGAATTGGACGAGCAGTACTTC
cdr3_aa: CASSEVRLAGELDEQYF

clone_size: .
j_call: TRBJ2-2
v_call: TRBV27
d_call: TRBD2
cdr3_nt: TGTGCCAGCAGTTTACGGCCTAGCGGGTCAACCGGGGAGCTGTTTTTT
cdr3_aa: CASSLRPSGSTGELFF

clone_size: .
j_call: TRBJ1-2
v_call: TRBV29-1
d_call: .
cdr3_nt: TGCAGCGTTACAGGGTTGGATGGCTACACCTTC
cdr3_aa: CSVTGLDGYTF

clone_size: few
j_call: TRBJ2-1
v_call: TRBV5-5
d_call: .
cdr3_nt: TGTGCCAGCAGCTTGCAGGACAATGAGCAGTTCTTC
cdr3_aa: CASSLQDNEQFF

clone_size: .
j_call: TRBJ2-7
v_call: TRBV7-9
d_call: .
cdr3_nt: TGTGCCAGCAGCGGACCGGATGGGGAGGAAGAGCAGTACTTC
cdr3_aa: CASSGPDGEEEQYF

clone_size: .
j_call: TRBJ1-5
v_call: TRBV4-1
d_call: .
cdr3_nt: TGCGCCAGCAGCCAAGATCCCCCCGGAGGGTTAGAGCCCCAGCATTTT
cdr3_aa: CASSQDPPGGLEPQHF

clone_size: .
j_call: TRBJ2-2
v_call: TRBV6-2/TRBV6-3
d_call: TRBD2
cdr3_nt: TGTGCCAGCAGTCCCCCCCGGGAAGCGGGAGGGATCGGGGAGCTGTTTTTT
cdr3_aa: CASSPPREAGGIGELFF

clone_size: .
j_call: TRBJ2-2
v_call: TRBV4-3
d_call: TRBD2
cdr3_nt: TGCGCCAGCAGCCAAGATACGGGGCTAGCGGGAGAACGGAACACCGGGGAGCTGTTTTTT
cdr3_aa: CASSQDTGLAGERNTGELFF

clone_size: .
j_call: TRBJ2-7
v_call: TRBV28
d_call: TRBD2
cdr3_nt: TGTGCCAGCAGTCTCATAACTAGCGGGAGTTTTTACGAGCAGTACTTC
cdr3_aa: CASSLITSGSFYEQYF

clone_size: .
j_call: TRBJ2-5
v_call: TRBV7-9
d_call: TRBD1
cdr3_nt: TGTGCCAGCAGCTCCTCGGGTCGGGGACAGGAGACCCAGTACTTC
cdr3_aa: CASSSSGRGQETQYF

clone_size: once
j_call: TRBJ2-7
v_call: TRBV4-3
d_call: .
cdr3_nt: TGCGCCAGCAGCCAAGATAAGGTAGCGGCCTGGGAGCAGTACTTC
cdr3_aa: CASSQDKVAAWEQYF

clone_size: .
j_call: TRBJ1-5
v_call: TRBV27
d_call: TRBD1
cdr3_nt: TGTGCCAGCAGTTTGGCCGCAGGGGGCGATCAGCCCCAGCATTTT
cdr3_aa: CASSLAAGGDQPQHF

clone_size: .
j_call: TRBJ1-4
v_call: TRBV21-1
d_call: .
cdr3_nt: TGTGCCAGCAGCAAAGTTGTAGGGGGCAACGGAACTAATGAAAAACTGTTTTTT
cdr3_aa: CASSKVVGGNGTNEKLFF

clone_size: .
j_call: TRBJ2-1
v_call: TRBV7-8
d_call: TRBD2
cdr3_nt: TGTGCCAGCACGGTGGCCGCGGGGGATGATGAGCAGTTCTTC
cdr3_aa: CASTVAAGDDEQFF

clone_size: .
j_call: TRBJ1-6
v_call: TRBV28
d_call: .
cdr3_nt: TGTGCCAGCAGTTTGCGCAATTCACCCCTCCACTTT
cdr3_aa: CASSLRNSPLHF

clone_size: .
j_call: TRBJ2-1
v_call: TRBV27
d_call: TRBD2
cdr3_nt: TGTGCCAGCAGTTTATCGGGGTTCACAGCGGGAGCAGCCCGCTCCTACAATGAGCAGTTCTTC
cdr3_aa: CASSLSGFTAGAARSYNEQFF